This T cell receptor (beta chain) was identified during a study of radiotherapy plus CTLA-4 blockade in lung cancer. Study-wide points: The best prediction of response reportedly came from early blood T cell clone dynamics, with interferon-beta.

Clones were read by immunoSEQ multiplex PCR, and TCRdb kept only the in-frame ones, dropping some. The sample contains around 43,000 clones, about 77% of which appear only once. Concerning this clone itself: The antigen remains unidentified.

The germline gives CDR1 MNHEY, CDR2 SMNVEV (reference sequence). The CDR3 covers 14 residues. Trimming took 2 bases from V and 3 from J, leaving 11 bases between them. V is TRBV27 and J is TRBJ2-7; no definite D call. The origin of this receptor is a human donor with non-small cell lung cancer who had stable disease on radiotherapy plus ipilimumab. The specimen comprised peripheral blood, sampled from a patient treated with radiotherapy plus ipilimumab. The CDR3 DNA sequence: TGTGCCAGCAGTTTAGATTACATACGCTACGAGCAGTACTTC. Residues: CASSLDYIRYEQYF.